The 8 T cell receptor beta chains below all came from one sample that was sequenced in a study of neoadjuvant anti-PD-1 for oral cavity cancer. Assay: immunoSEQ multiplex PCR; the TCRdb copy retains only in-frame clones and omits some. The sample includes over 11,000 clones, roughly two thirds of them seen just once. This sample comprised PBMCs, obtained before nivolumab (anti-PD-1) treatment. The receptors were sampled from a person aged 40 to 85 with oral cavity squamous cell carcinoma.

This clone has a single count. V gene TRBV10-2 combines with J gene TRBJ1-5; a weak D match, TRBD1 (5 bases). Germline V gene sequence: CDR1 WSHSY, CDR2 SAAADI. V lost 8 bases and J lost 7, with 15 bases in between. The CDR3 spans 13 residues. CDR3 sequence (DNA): TGCGCCAGCGGAACTCTCAGGGAACAGCCCCAGCATTTT. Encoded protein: CASGTLREQPQHF.

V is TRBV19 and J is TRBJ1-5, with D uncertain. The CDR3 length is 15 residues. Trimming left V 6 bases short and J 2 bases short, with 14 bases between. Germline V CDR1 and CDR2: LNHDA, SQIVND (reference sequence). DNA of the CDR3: TGTGCCAGTAGCCCCGAGGCAGCGGGCAATCAGCCCCAGCATTTT. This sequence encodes CASSPEAAGNQPQHF.

CDR3 loop: CASSSGTGGVISYGYTF. The CDR3, as DNA: TGTGCCAGCAGCTCCGGGACAGGGGGTGTTATTTCGTATGGCTACACCTTC. The chain uses TRBV7-9 and TRBJ1-2; 11 nucleotides line up with TRBD1. This CDR3 has 17 residues. Germline CDR1 reads SEHNR; CDR2 reads FQNEAQ (reference sequence). The trim removed 4 bases at V and 5 bases at J, leaving 12 bases unmatched.

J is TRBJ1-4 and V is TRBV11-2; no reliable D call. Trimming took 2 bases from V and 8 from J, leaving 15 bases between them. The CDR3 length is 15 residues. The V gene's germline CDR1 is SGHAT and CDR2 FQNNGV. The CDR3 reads CASSLTGVTEEKLFF. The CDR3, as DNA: TGTGCCAGCAGCTTAACTGGGGTTACGGAAGAAAAACTGTTTTTT.

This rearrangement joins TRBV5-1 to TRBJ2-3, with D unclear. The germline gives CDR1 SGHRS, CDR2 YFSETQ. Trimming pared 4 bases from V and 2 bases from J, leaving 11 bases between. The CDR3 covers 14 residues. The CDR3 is CASSPGYVTDTQYF. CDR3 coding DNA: TGCGCCAGCAGCCCCGGATACGTCACAGATACGCAGTATTTT. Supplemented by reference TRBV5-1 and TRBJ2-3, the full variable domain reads KAGVTQTPRYLIKTRGQQVTLSCSPISGHRSVSWYQQTPGQGLQFLFEYFSETQRNKGNFPGRFSGRQFSNSRSEMNVSTLELGDSALYLCASSPGYVTDTQYFGPGTRLTVL.

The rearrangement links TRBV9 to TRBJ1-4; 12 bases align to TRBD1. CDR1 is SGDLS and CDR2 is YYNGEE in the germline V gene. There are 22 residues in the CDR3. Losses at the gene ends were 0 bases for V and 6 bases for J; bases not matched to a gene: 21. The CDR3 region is CASSVAPLGGTGGFRADEKLFF. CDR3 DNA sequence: TGTGCCAGCAGCGTAGCCCCCCTTGGTGGGACAGGGGGCTTTAGGGCGGATGAAAAACTGTTTTTT.

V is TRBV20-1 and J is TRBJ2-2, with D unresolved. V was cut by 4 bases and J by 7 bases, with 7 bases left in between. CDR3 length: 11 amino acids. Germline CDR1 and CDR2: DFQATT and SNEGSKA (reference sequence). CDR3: CSAMVSGELFF. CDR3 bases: TGCAGTGCTATGGTGAGCGGGGAGCTGTTTTTT.

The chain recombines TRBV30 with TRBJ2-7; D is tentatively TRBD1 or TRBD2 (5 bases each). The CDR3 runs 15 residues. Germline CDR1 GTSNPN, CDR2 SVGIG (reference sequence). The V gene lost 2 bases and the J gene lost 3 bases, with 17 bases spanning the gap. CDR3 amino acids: CAWSRRGAYGYEQYF. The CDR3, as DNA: TGTGCCTGGAGTCGGCGAGGGGCATATGGCTACGAGCAGTACTTC.